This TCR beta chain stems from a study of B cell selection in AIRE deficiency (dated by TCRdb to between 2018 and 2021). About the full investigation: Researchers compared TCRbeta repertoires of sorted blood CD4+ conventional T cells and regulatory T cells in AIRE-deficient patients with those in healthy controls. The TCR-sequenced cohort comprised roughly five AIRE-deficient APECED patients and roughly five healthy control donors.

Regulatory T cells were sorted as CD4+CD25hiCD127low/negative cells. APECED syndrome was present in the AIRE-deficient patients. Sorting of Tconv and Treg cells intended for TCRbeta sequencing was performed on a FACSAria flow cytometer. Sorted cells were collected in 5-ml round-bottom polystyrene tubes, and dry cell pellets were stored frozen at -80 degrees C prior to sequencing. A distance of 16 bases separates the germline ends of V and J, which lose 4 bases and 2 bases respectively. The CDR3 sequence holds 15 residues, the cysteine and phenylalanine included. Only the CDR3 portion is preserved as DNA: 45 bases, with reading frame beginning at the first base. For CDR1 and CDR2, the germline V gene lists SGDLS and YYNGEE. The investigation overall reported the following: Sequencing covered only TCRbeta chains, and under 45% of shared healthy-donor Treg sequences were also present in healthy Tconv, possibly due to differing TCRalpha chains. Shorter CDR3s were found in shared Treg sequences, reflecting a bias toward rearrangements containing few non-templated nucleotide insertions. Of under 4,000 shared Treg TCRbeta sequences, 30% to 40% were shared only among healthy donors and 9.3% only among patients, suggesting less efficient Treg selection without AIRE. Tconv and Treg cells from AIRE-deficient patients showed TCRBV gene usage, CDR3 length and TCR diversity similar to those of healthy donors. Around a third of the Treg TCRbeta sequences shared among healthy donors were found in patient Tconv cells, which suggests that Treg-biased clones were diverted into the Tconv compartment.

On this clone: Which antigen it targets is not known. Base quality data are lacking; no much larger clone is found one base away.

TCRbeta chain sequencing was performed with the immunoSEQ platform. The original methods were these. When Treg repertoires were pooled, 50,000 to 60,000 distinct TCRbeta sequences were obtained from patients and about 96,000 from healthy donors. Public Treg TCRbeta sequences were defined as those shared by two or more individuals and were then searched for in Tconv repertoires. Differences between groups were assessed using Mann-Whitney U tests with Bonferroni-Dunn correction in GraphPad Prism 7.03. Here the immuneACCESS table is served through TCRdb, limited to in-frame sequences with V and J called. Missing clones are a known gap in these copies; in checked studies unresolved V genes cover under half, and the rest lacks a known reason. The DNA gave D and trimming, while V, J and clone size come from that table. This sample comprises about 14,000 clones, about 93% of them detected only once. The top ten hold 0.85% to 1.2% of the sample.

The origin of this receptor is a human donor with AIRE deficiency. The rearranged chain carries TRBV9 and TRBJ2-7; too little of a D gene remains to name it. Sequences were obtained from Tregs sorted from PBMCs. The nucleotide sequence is TGTGCCAGCAGCCCCCAGGTAGCTATGGCCTACGAGCAGTACTTC. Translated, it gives CASSPQVAMAYEQYF.